These 25 T cell receptor beta chains share one sample of origin, sequenced in a study of control samples from healthy donors and cancer patients. The repertoire was sequenced with immunoSEQ multiplex PCR; TCRdb's copy has only in-frame clones and lacks some. The sample contains under 150,000 clones, 89% of which appear only once. Sequencing input: blood. The receptors shown here come from a man under 40 in good health.

As DNA, the CDR3 is TGTGCCAGCAGCTTAATTCGAGGACCCTCCTATAATTCACCCCTCCACTTT. Translating it yields CASSLIRGPSYNSPLHF. The rearrangement joins TRBV7-6 to TRBJ1-6; unclear D gene. Germline V gene data show CDR1 as SGHVS and CDR2 as FNYEAQ. V was shortened by 2 bases and J by 0 bases, with 11 bases between the two germline ends. This CDR3 spans 17 amino acids.

This chain uses TRBV18 with TRBJ1-5; the D is unclear. Germline assignment: CDR1 KGHSH and CDR2 LQKENI. CDR3 length: 13 amino acids. V was cut by 2 bases and J by 10 bases, with 12 bases left in between. CDR3 residues: CASSPERGEPQHF. The CDR3 DNA reads as TGTGCCAGCTCACCAGAGCGTGGGGAACCCCAGCATTTT.

The V call is TRBV27, the J call TRBJ2-2; 7 bases align to TRBD1. The CDR3 extends over 16 amino acids. J was trimmed by 3 bases and V by 2 bases; bases with no gene match: 6. Germline V gives CDR1 MNHEY, CDR2 SMNVEV (reference sequence). DNA of the CDR3: TGTGCCAGCAGTTTAAGAGGACAGGACTACACCGGGGAGCTGTTTTTT. Its protein product is CASSLRGQDYTGELFF.

The CDR3 region is CASSLGTGAGGLADTQYF. CDR3 sequence (DNA): TGCGCCAGCAGCTTGGGCACGGGTGCGGGAGGGCTGGCAGATACGCAGTATTTT. The rearrangement joins TRBV5-1 to TRBJ2-3, with 9 positions matching TRBD2. Germline V lookup: CDR1 SGHRS, CDR2 YFSETQ. CDR3 length: 18 residues. V shed 0 bases and J 4 bases; nucleotides not matched to a gene: 12. Together with reference TRBV5-1 and TRBJ2-3, the CDR3 gives the full variable domain: KAGVTQTPRYLIKTRGQQVTLSCSPISGHRSVSWYQQTPGQGLQFLFEYFSETQRNKGNFPGRFSGRQFSNSRSEMNVSTLELGDSALYLCASSLGTGAGGLADTQYFGPGTRLTVL.

V and J are TRBV5-8 and TRBJ1-6; D call uncertain. The CDR3 has 16 residues. Trimming took 0 bases from V and 8 from J, leaving 15 bases between them. CDR1 SGHTS and CDR2 YDEGEE come from the germline V gene. The DNA for the CDR3 is TGTGCCAGCAGCTTGGCCTTATTGACATTGGATTCACCCCTCCACTTT. The encoded protein is CASSLALLTLDSPLHF.

The chain recombines TRBV7-8 with TRBJ2-7, with 7 bases aligning to TRBD2. After removal of 5 bases from V and 0 bases from J, the junction contained 4 bases not matched to a gene. CDR1 and CDR2 (germline): SGHVS, FQNEAQ. The CDR3 sequence is 14 residues long. Written as DNA, the CDR3 is TGTGCCAGCAGCCCGGCGGGGGACTCCTACGAGCAGTACTTC. Amino acid sequence: CASSPAGDSYEQYF.

CDR3 sequence (DNA): TGTGCCAGCAGCTTAGACCCACAACCCTACGAGCAGTACTTC. Translating it yields CASSLDPQPYEQYF. The gene calls are TRBV7-9 and TRBJ2-7; D not certain. The germline gives CDR1 SEHNR, CDR2 FQNEAQ (reference sequence). This CDR3 region has 14 residues. V lost 1 base and J 2 bases, leaving 9 bases between the germline ends.

The chain links TRBV15 to TRBJ2-3; D remains unclear. Deletions cut 5 bases from V and 5 bases from J, with 20 bases between. The CDR3 length is 16 residues. Germline V gene lookup returns CDR1 LNHNV and CDR2 YYDKDF (reference sequence). The CDR3 nucleotides read TGTGCCACCAGCGCCCGGGTGCCCGTTTCGGTAGATACGCAGTATTTT. Its protein product is CATSARVPVSVDTQYF.

The J gene is TRBJ1-6, the V gene TRBV7-2, with D hard to call. Per germline, CDR1 SGHTA and CDR2 FQGNSA. The V end lost 1 base, the J end lost 0 bases, and 7 bases lay between the germline ends. The CDR3 has 16 amino acids. CDR3 DNA sequence: TGTGCCAGCAGCTTAGATCTCAGCTCCTATAATTCACCCCTCCACTTT. This encodes CASSLDLSSYNSPLHF.

The chain carries TRBV10-3 and TRBJ1-2; 7 bases are a match to TRBD1. The germline V gene has CDR1 ENHRY and CDR2 SYGVKD. This CDR3 is 14 amino acids long. V was pared by 4 bases and J by 3 bases, with 5 bases of the junction left unmatched. The CDR3: CAISVTGADYGYTF. CDR3 DNA sequence: TGTGCCATCAGTGTTACAGGGGCTGACTATGGCTACACCTTC.

CDR3 loop: CASSSSAGLNSPLHF. The CDR3 nucleotides are TGTGCCAGCAGCTCATCCGCAGGGCTGAATTCACCCCTCCACTTT. This chain joins TRBV7-2 and TRBJ1-6, with D possibly matching TRBD1 (5 bases). Germline CDR1 is SGHTA and CDR2 is FQGNSA. This CDR3 comprises 15 residues. V was cut by 4 bases and J by 7 bases, with 14 bases left in between.

This chain connects TRBV6-2 or TRBV6-3 to TRBJ2-3; 8 bases align to TRBD1. V was pared by 3 bases and J by 3 bases, with 2 bases of the junction left unmatched. This CDR3 spans 14 amino acids. Looked up from germline, CDR1 is MNHEY and CDR2 is SVGEGT. DNA for the CDR3: TGTGCCAGCAGTTATTACAGGGGGACAGATACGCAGTATTTT. Translation: CASSYYRGTDTQYF.

The J gene is TRBJ2-1, the V gene TRBV24-1, with 12 bases that match TRBD2. The CDR3 is 16 residues long. Trimming at V came to 3 bases and at J to 4 bases, leaving 3 bases not matched to a gene. Germline V gene data show CDR1 as KGHDR and CDR2 as SFDVKD. The CDR3 sequence is CATSDALAGGYNEQFF. The CDR3 nucleotides are TGTGCCACCAGTGATGCTCTAGCGGGAGGGTACAATGAGCAGTTCTTC.

V is TRBV10-1 and J is TRBJ2-7, with unresolved D. The CDR3 is 12 residues long. V lost 3 bases and J lost 1, with 4 bases in between. The germline V gene encodes CDR1 WNHNN and CDR2 SYGVQD (reference sequence). CDR3 sequence reads: CASSDRSYEQYF. CDR3 coding DNA: TGCGCCAGCAGTGACAGATCCTACGAGCAGTACTTC.

The rearrangement uses TRBV12-3 or TRBV12-4 and TRBJ2-3; D unresolved. The V and J ends lost 1 base and 5 bases respectively, with 4 bases between them. This CDR3 spans 12 amino acids. Here the CDR3 reads CASSLEGDTQYF. The CDR3 bases are TGTGCCAGCAGTTTAGAGGGAGATACGCAGTATTTT.

This clone was recorded only once. This chain joins TRBV7-2 and TRBJ2-3, with 15 bases aligning to TRBD2. The CDR3 is made up of 17 amino acids. J lost 5 bases, V lost 3 bases, and 6 bases had no gene match. The germline V gene has CDR1 SGHTA and CDR2 FQGNSA. CDR3 nucleotides: TGTGCCAGCAGCTTTGGACTAGCGGGGGGGCATAGAGATACGCAGTATTTT. Protein product: CASSFGLAGGHRDTQYF.

The V and J genes are TRBV24-1 and TRBJ2-7; either TRBD1 or TRBD2 may fit D (5 bases each). V was trimmed by 11 bases and J by 2 bases, leaving 27 bases between them. The CDR3 has 17 amino acids. In germline, CDR1 is KGHDR, CDR2 SFDVKD. The CDR3 loop reads CAIILPRGTPAAYEQYF. Written as DNA, the CDR3 is TGTGCCATCATCCTCCCGCGAGGGACGCCGGCGGCCTACGAGCAGTACTTC.

This clone appeared a few times. The rearrangement uses TRBV9 and TRBJ2-7; 9 bases agree with TRBD1. The CDR3 covers 17 residues. Germline loops: CDR1 SGDLS, CDR2 YYNGEE. V shed 4 bases and J 5 bases; nucleotides not matched to a gene: 16. The CDR3 DNA reads as TGTGCCAGCAGCCCCAACCTCCCGACAGGGGGAGCCCACGAGCAGTACTTC. Protein sequence: CASSPNLPTGGAHEQYF.

This clone was counted once. J is TRBJ2-2 and V is TRBV6-5; D call uncertain. This CDR3 comprises 15 residues. Between the trimmed V and J ends, which lost 2 bases and 0 bases, there was a span of 7 bases. The germline V gene encodes CDR1 MNHEY and CDR2 SVGAGI. The CDR3 protein is CASSYGRPNTGELFF. The CDR3 DNA sequence: TGTGCCAGCAGTTACGGGCGGCCGAACACCGGGGAGCTGTTTTTT.

This sequence joins TRBV5-6 and TRBJ2-7; unclear D gene. The CDR3 is made up of 14 amino acids. The germline CDR1 and CDR2 sequences are SGHDT and YYEEEE. Trimming removed 3 bases at V and 5 bases at J, with 15 bases between. CDR3 residues: CASSSSVAPHEQYF. The CDR3 nucleotides read TGTGCCAGCAGCTCGTCGGTTGCCCCCCACGAGCAGTACTTC.

V is TRBV4-1 and J is TRBJ2-1; 11 bases map to TRBD2. The CDR3 spans 17 residues. The J segment lost 7 bases and the V segment lost 0 bases, leaving 8 bases of the junction unmatched. Germline V gene lookup returns CDR1 MGHRA and CDR2 YSYEKL. The CDR3 loop reads CASSQEMASGGSNEQFF. The CDR3 DNA reads TGCGCCAGCAGCCAAGAAATGGCTAGCGGGGGGTCAAATGAGCAGTTCTTC.

The chain uses TRBV11-2 and TRBJ2-7, with a tentative D call TRBD2 (6 bases). The V gene lost 5 bases and the J gene lost 2 bases, with 13 bases spanning the gap. The germline gives CDR1 SGHAT, CDR2 FQNNGV. This CDR3 has 14 amino acids. The CDR3 region has the DNA TGTGCCAGCAGCCTAGCCAGGACTACCTACGAGCAGTACTTC. Its protein is CASSLARTTYEQYF. The full variable domain, rest sourced from reference TRBV11-2 and TRBJ2-7, is EAGVAQSPRYKIIEKRQSVAFWCNPISGHATLYWYQQILGQGPKLLIQFQNNGVVDDSQLPKDRFSAERLKGVDSTLKIQPAKLEDSAVYLCASSLARTTYEQYFGPGTRLTVT.

This sequence joins TRBV6-5 and TRBJ1-1; D remains unclear. V lost 2 bases to trimming and J lost 3 bases, with 7 bases between them. This CDR3 comprises 13 residues. The germline V gene has CDR1 MNHEY and CDR2 SVGAGI. The CDR3 sequence: CASSYRRDTEAFF. The CDR3 nucleotides read TGTGCCAGCAGTTACCGGAGGGACACTGAAGCTTTCTTT.

This chain links TRBV25-1 with TRBJ2-5; 16 bases are a match to TRBD2. The V and J ends lost 5 bases and 5 bases, in that order; junction bases with no gene match: 11. CDR1 and CDR2 from the germline V gene are MGHDK and SYGVNS. The CDR3 spans 18 residues. The CDR3 nucleotides are TGTGCCAGCAGTTCCGGGACTAGCGGGAGGGACGCCAGGGAGACCCAGTACTTC. It translates to CASSSGTSGRDARETQYF.

This chain links TRBV9 with TRBJ2-5; D remains unclear. Deletions cut 3 bases from V and 1 base from J, with 7 bases between. Germline CDR1 is SGDLS and CDR2 is YYNGEE. The CDR3 extends over 13 amino acids. CDR3 amino acids: CASSGGPQETQYF. In DNA form, the CDR3 reads TGTGCCAGCAGCGGAGGACCCCAAGAGACCCAGTACTTC.